Listed here are 5 T cell receptor beta chains from one sample, sequenced in a study of technical replicates of blood from several donors. Produced via immunoSEQ multiplex PCR; TCRdb's table is partial and in-frame only. This table holds approximately 77,000 clones, approximately 94% found once. Source material: T cells isolated from PBMCs. These receptors all stem from a human donor in good health.

The chain couples TRBV2 to TRBJ2-5; tentatively, D is TRBD2 (6 bases). CDR3 length: 16 residues. V was shortened by 8 bases and J by 3 bases, with 22 bases between the two germline ends. Germline CDR1 is SNHLY and CDR2 is FYNNEI. CDR3 sequence reads: CASSRGEAVLKETQYF. DNA for the CDR3: TGTGCCAGCTCCCGAGGGGAGGCGGTGTTAAAAGAGACCCAGTACTTC. The full variable domain, in which reference TRBV2 and TRBJ2-5 provide the parts outside the CDR3, is EPEVTQTPSHQVTQMGQEVILRCVPISNHLYFYWYRQILGQKVEFLVSFYNNEISEKSEIFDDQFSVERPDGSNFTLKIRSTKLEDSAMYFCASSRGEAVLKETQYFGPGTRLLVL.

The rearrangement links TRBV7-9 to TRBJ2-3; maybe TRBD2 (6 bases). Trimming removed 8 bases at V and 5 bases at J, with 11 bases between. The CDR3 runs 12 residues. CDR1 is SEHNR, CDR2 FQNEAQ, per germline (reference sequence). The DNA for the CDR3 is TGTGCCAGCGACGGGAGTAAAGATACGCAGTATTTT. As protein: CASDGSKDTQYF.

This chain connects TRBV27 to TRBJ1-5, with a tentative D call TRBD1 (6 bases). CDR1 is MNHEY and CDR2 is SMNVEV in the germline V gene (reference sequence). The CDR3 has 14 residues. Trimming stripped 6 bases from V and 7 bases from J, with 16 bases between. The DNA for the CDR3 is TGTGCCAGCAGGGGAATTGACAGGACACAGCCCCAGCATTTT. The encoded protein is CASRGIDRTQPQHF.

The chain combines TRBV21-1 with TRBJ2-7; the table's TRBD1 call for D was not verified on the DNA. TRBV21-1 is labeled a pseudogene. This CDR3 has 15 residues. The CDR3 region is CASSKAFTGSYEQYF. The CDR3, as DNA: TGTGCCAGCAGCAAAGCCTTTACAGGGTCCTACGAGCAGTACTTC.

This clone was recorded only once. The chain recombines TRBV6-1 with TRBJ2-5; 12 nucleotides align to TRBD2. The CDR3 totals 16 residues. The germline V gene has CDR1 MNHNS and CDR2 SASEGT. The V segment lost 3 bases and the J segment 5 bases; nucleotides outside the gene matches: 7. The CDR3 sequence: CASSDSLLAGGETQYF. The CDR3 DNA reads as TGTGCCAGCAGTGATTCCCTCCTAGCGGGAGGGGAGACCCAGTACTTC.